Below are 30 T cell receptor beta chains sequenced from a single sample in a study of shared clonotypes between healthy human individuals. As defined, naive CD8 cells were CD45RO-negative and positively selected for CCR7, with terminally differentiated effector memory CD45RA+ cells excluded. Generated by immunoSEQ multiplex PCR, the TCRdb table keeps only in-frame clones and is missing some. The table has roughly 2,000,000 clones, around 96% seen once; the top ten hold more than 0.95%. The source material was naive CD8+ T cells sorted from blood. Source of these receptors: a man younger than 35 in good health.

This chain connects TRBV29-1 to TRBJ2-7; D might be TRBD1 (5 bases). Germline CDR1 reads SQVTM; CDR2 reads ANQGSEA. This CDR3 is built from 13 residues. The V gene lost 0 bases and the J gene lost 3 bases, with 9 bases spanning the gap. CDR3 nucleotide sequence: TGCAGCGTTGAAGACAGGGCCGGCTACGAGCAGTACTTC. Its protein product is CSVEDRAGYEQYF.

This chain links TRBV13 with TRBJ2-7; D uncertain. V was shortened by 2 bases and J by 5 bases, with 16 bases between the two germline ends. CDR1 PRHDT and CDR2 FYEKMQ come from the germline V gene (reference sequence). The CDR3 sequence is 15 residues long. The DNA for the CDR3 is TGTGCCAGCAGCTTAATGACCGCCGGGTCCCACGAGCAGTACTTC. This encodes CASSLMTAGSHEQYF.

As for this clone: This sample includes further DNA sequences coding for the same CDR3. This chain connects TRBV11-2 to TRBJ2-2; D not resolved. Germline CDR1 and CDR2: SGHAT and FQNNGV. CDR3 length equals 13 residues. The germline V and J ends were trimmed by 1 base and 4 bases, with 4 bases remaining between them. The chain's CDR3 is CASSLGSTGELFF. The CDR3 nucleotides read TGTGCCAGCAGCTTAGGGAGCACCGGGGAGCTGTTTTTT. The full variable domain, with the rest looked up from reference TRBV11-2 and TRBJ2-2, is EAGVAQSPRYKIIEKRQSVAFWCNPISGHATLYWYQQILGQGPKLLIQFQNNGVVDDSQLPKDRFSAERLKGVDSTLKIQPAKLEDSAVYLCASSLGSTGELFFGEGSRLTVL.

V usage is TRBV27 and J usage is TRBJ2-3; 8 bases agree with TRBD2. The trim removed 4 bases at V and 3 bases at J, leaving 9 bases unmatched. Germline V gives CDR1 MNHEY, CDR2 SMNVEV (reference sequence). The CDR3 has 16 residues. The CDR3 nucleotides are TGTGCCAGCAGTTCACCCTCAGTAGCGGGGACAGATACGCAGTATTTT. It specifies CASSSPSVAGTDTQYF.

A remark on this clone: The sample holds other DNA sequences that translate to the same CDR3. V and J are TRBV29-1 and TRBJ2-1; TRBD2 matches at 7 bases. The CDR3 loop spans 13 amino acids. V shed 1 base and J 5 bases; nucleotides not matched to a gene: 2. From germline, CDR1 is SQVTM and CDR2 ANQGSEA. The CDR3 coding sequence is TGCAGCGTTGAAGGTCTAGCGGACAATGAGCAGTTCTTC. It codes for CSVEGLADNEQFF.

This clone was detected only once. The chain carries TRBV13 and TRBJ2-7, with D possibly TRBD1 on 6 matching bases. This CDR3 spans 13 amino acids. V dropped 2 bases and J dropped 3 bases, with 8 bases sitting between them. Germline CDR1 is PRHDT and CDR2 is FYEKMQ (reference sequence). The CDR3 DNA reads as TGTGCCAGCAGCTTAACAGGGAACTACGAGCAGTACTTC. Its protein product is CASSLTGNYEQYF.

CDR3 protein: CASSWMYSYNEQFF. CDR3 coding DNA: TGCGCCAGCAGCTGGATGTACTCCTACAATGAGCAGTTCTTC. This chain links TRBV5-1 with TRBJ2-1; no reliable D call. Germline lookup yields CDR1 SGHRS and CDR2 YFSETQ. V lost 3 bases and J lost 0, with 7 bases in between. CDR3 length: 14 amino acids.

The rearrangement uses TRBV4-2 and TRBJ2-5; unclear D gene. With the DNA end fitting TRBJ2-7 better, the J assignment may be wrong. The CDR3 is made up of 13 amino acids. Looked up from germline, CDR1 is LGHNA and CDR2 is YNFKEQ. CDR3 DNA: TGTGCCAGCAGCTTGTCTCAAGACTACGAGCAGTACTTC. Translation gives CASSLSQDYEQYF.

Points on this clone: At the DNA level, this CDR3 is encoded by other sequences in the same sample as well. J is TRBJ2-2 and V is TRBV6-6; no clear D gene. In germline, CDR1 is MNHNY, CDR2 SVGAGI (reference sequence). Trimming took 2 bases from V and 5 from J, leaving 6 bases between them. The CDR3 sequence is 13 residues long. In DNA form, the CDR3 reads TGTGCCAGCAGTTACGGCGGAACCGGGGAGCTGTTTTTT. Its protein is CASSYGGTGELFF.

The J gene is TRBJ2-1, the V gene TRBV7-9; D is unresolved. V was cut by 1 base and J by 3 bases, with 16 bases left in between. Germline assignment: CDR1 SEHNR and CDR2 FQNEAQ (reference sequence). The CDR3 is 17 amino acids. The CDR3 DNA reads as TGTGCCAGCAGCTTAGGAGAGCCCGGGCCCTACTACAATGAGCAGTTCTTC. Protein product: CASSLGEPGPYYNEQFF. Full variable domain (remainder filled in from reference TRBV7-9 and TRBJ2-1): DTGVSQNPRHKITKRGQNVTFRCDPISEHNRLYWYRQTLGQGPEFLTYFQNEAQLEKSRLLSDRFSAERPKGSFSTLEIQRTEQGDSAMYLCASSLGEPGPYYNEQFFGPGTRLTVL.

The rearrangement links TRBV6-5 to TRBJ2-1; D unresolved. The germline V and J ends were trimmed by 2 bases and 8 bases, with 19 bases remaining between them. The CDR3 has 16 amino acids. Per the germline V gene, CDR1 is MNHEY and CDR2 is SVGAGI. The DNA for the CDR3 is TGTGCCAGCAGTTACCTTGTCAGTCCTGGGTTGGATGAGCAGTTCTTC. Translating it yields CASSYLVSPGLDEQFF.

The J gene is TRBJ2-5, the V gene TRBV11-2; possibly TRBD1 or TRBD2 for D (6 bases each). Germline V CDR1 and CDR2: SGHAT, FQNNGV. Trimming pared 2 bases from V and 3 bases from J, leaving 19 bases between. The CDR3 loop spans 17 amino acids. In DNA form, the CDR3 reads TGTGCCAGCAGCTTAATCGGGGGCCCGGAGTTTGAAGAGACCCAGTACTTC. This translates into CASSLIGGPEFEETQYF.

V is TRBV29-1 and J is TRBJ1-2; possible D gene TRBD1, 5 bases. V was clipped by 7 bases and J by 6 bases, with 18 bases between them. The CDR3 is made up of 13 amino acids. Germline CDR1 is SQVTM and CDR2 is ANQGSEA. The CDR3 bases are TGCAGCGCCGCCTCCCCAGGGCCCGATGGCTACACCTTC. It encodes CSAASPGPDGYTF.

Concerning this clone itself: Different DNA sequences within this sample yield the same CDR3. V gene TRBV19 combines with J gene TRBJ2-7, with 8 nucleotides matching TRBD2. This CDR3 has 15 residues. CDR1 and CDR2 (germline): LNHDA, SQIVND (reference sequence). Losses at the gene ends were 3 bases for V and 2 bases for J; bases not matched to a gene: 6. CDR3 sequence: CASSITSGGTYEQYF. For the CDR3, the DNA is TGTGCCAGTAGTATTACCAGCGGGGGCACCTACGAGCAGTACTTC.

V is TRBV7-2 and J is TRBJ1-6; D gene unclear. This CDR3 is built from 16 residues. In germline, CDR1 is SGHTA, CDR2 FQGNSA. V dropped 3 bases and J dropped 3 bases, with 12 bases sitting between them. The CDR3 DNA is TGTGCCAGCAGCTTCAGAACGGAGATCTATAATTCACCCCTCCACTTT. Amino acid sequence: CASSFRTEIYNSPLHF.

The chain couples TRBV19 to TRBJ2-7; D ambiguous. Looked up from germline, CDR1 is LNHDA and CDR2 is SQIVND (reference sequence). CDR3 length equals 11 residues. With 5 bases removed from V and 3 bases from J, the gap between germline ends came to 5 bases. The CDR3 loop reads CASSDHYEQYF. DNA of the CDR3: TGTGCCAGTAGTGACCACTACGAGCAGTACTTC.

DNA of the CDR3: TGTGCCAGATCTCCGTCGGGCCTCTATCAGCCCCAGCATTTT. Protein product: CARSPSGLYQPQHF. V gene TRBV5-4 combines with J gene TRBJ1-5; unclear D gene. V was cut by 8 bases and J by 5 bases, with 17 bases left in between. The CDR3 runs to 14 residues. Germline values: CDR1 SGHNT, CDR2 YYREEE (reference sequence).

The rearrangement joins TRBV7-9 to TRBJ1-2; D call uncertain. Trimming left V 3 bases short and J 5 bases short, with 13 bases between. Germline loops: CDR1 SEHNR, CDR2 FQNEAQ (reference sequence). The CDR3 length is 14 residues. The CDR3 here is CASSLGRDFYGYTF. The CDR3 DNA reads as TGTGCCAGCAGCTTGGGCCGAGATTTTTATGGCTACACCTTC. Full variable domain (outside the CDR3, taken from reference TRBV7-9 and TRBJ1-2): DTGVSQNPRHKITKRGQNVTFRCDPISEHNRLYWYRQTLGQGPEFLTYFQNEAQLEKSRLLSDRFSAERPKGSFSTLEIQRTEQGDSAMYLCASSLGRDFYGYTFGSGTRLTVV.

The rearrangement uses TRBV27 and TRBJ2-3, with TRBD2 identical over 9 bases. V shed 5 bases, J shed 1 base, and the junction held 4 bases outside the gene matches. CDR3 length: 15 amino acids. The germline gives CDR1 MNHEY, CDR2 SMNVEV (reference sequence). The CDR3, as DNA: TGTGCCAGCAGTGAGATAGCGGGAGGCACAGATACGCAGTATTTT. The encoded protein is CASSEIAGGTDTQYF.

DNA of the CDR3: TGTGCCAGCAGTCCAAATCAGGGGGAAGCCTACAATGAGCAGTTCTTC. Translated: CASSPNQGEAYNEQFF. The genes are TRBV28 and TRBJ2-1, with 7 positions matching TRBD1. This CDR3 has 16 residues. V dropped 5 bases and J dropped 2; count of bases not matched to a gene: 9. CDR1 is MDHEN and CDR2 is SYDVKM in the germline V gene.

Concerning this clone: Other nucleotide sequences in the sample specify the same CDR3. The chain employs TRBV5-1 and TRBJ1-5; possibly TRBD1 for D (5 bases). Trimming cost V 3 bases and J 2 bases, with 6 bases left between them. There are 13 residues in the CDR3. CDR1 SGHRS and CDR2 YFSETQ come from the germline V gene. CDR3: CASSWDGNQPQHF. The CDR3 DNA sequence: TGCGCCAGCAGCTGGGACGGCAATCAGCCCCAGCATTTT.

The V gene is TRBV15, the J gene TRBJ1-2, with D perhaps matching TRBD1 (5 bases). The V gene's germline CDR1 is LNHNV and CDR2 YYDKDF (reference sequence). CDR3 size: 16 residues. Deletions cut 3 bases from V and 4 bases from J, with 18 bases between. Here the CDR3 reads CATSSSSWDFGYGYTF. CDR3 coding DNA: TGTGCCACCAGCAGCAGCAGTTGGGACTTCGGCTATGGCTACACCTTC.

The chain combines TRBV9 with TRBJ2-1, with D possibly matching TRBD1 (6 bases). There are 14 residues in the CDR3. Germline CDR1 SGDLS, CDR2 YYNGEE. V dropped 0 bases and J dropped 3 bases, with 7 bases sitting between them. Here the CDR3 reads CASSVEQGYNEQFF. CDR3 bases: TGTGCCAGCAGCGTAGAACAGGGCTACAATGAGCAGTTCTTC. The full variable domain, its missing parts supplied by reference TRBV9 and TRBJ2-1, is DSGVTQTPKHLITATGQRVTLRCSPRSGDLSVYWYQQSLDQGLQFLIQYYNGEERAKGNILERFSAQQFPDLHSELNLSSLELGDSALYFCASSVEQGYNEQFFGPGTRLTVL.

This clone was seen just once. The rearrangement joins TRBV6-5 to TRBJ2-3; the D is unclear. The CDR3 runs 16 residues. Trimming pared 0 bases from V and 0 bases from J, leaving 10 bases between. Germline V gives CDR1 MNHEY, CDR2 SVGAGI. Here the CDR3 DNA reads TGTGCCAGCAGTTACTCGAGTGATGGGAGCACAGATACGCAGTATTTT. Translation gives CASSYSSDGSTDTQYF.

V usage is TRBV7-2 and J usage is TRBJ1-2, with unresolved D. This CDR3 contains 13 residues. Trimming removed 7 bases from V and 14 bases from J, with 23 bases in between. The germline V gene encodes CDR1 SGHTA and CDR2 FQGNSA. The CDR3 nucleotides are TGTGCCAGCACCCCGATGAGGACGCCATATCCAACCTTC. Its protein is CASTPMRTPYPTF.

The V call is TRBV7-2, the J call TRBJ2-7, with D perhaps matching TRBD1 or TRBD2 (5 bases each). Trimming shortened V by 3 bases and J by 5 bases, and 20 bases separated the two germline ends. This CDR3 region has 16 residues. Germline V gene lookup returns CDR1 SGHTA and CDR2 FQGNSA. CDR3 sequence reads: CASSLTGPPEVNEQYF. Written as DNA, the CDR3 is TGTGCCAGCAGCTTGACGGGACCGCCGGAAGTTAACGAGCAGTACTTC.

This sequence joins TRBV11-2 and TRBJ2-6; 9 bases are shared with TRBD1. The germline CDR1 and CDR2 sequences are SGHAT and FQNNGV. The CDR3 sequence is 14 residues long. This CDR3 reads CAGQGFSGANVLTF. The CDR3 DNA reads TGTGCGGGACAGGGATTCTCTGGGGCCAACGTCCTGACTTTC.

The rearrangement uses TRBV6-5 and TRBJ2-7, with 9 bases matching TRBD1. With 5 bases clipped from V and 6 bases from J, the junction kept 11 bases outside the gene matches. The germline V gene has CDR1 MNHEY and CDR2 SVGAGI. The CDR3 has 15 amino acids. Written as DNA, the CDR3 is TGTGCCAGCAGTCAAACAGGGGGCAGCCTCGCCGAGCAGTACTTC. Amino acids: CASSQTGGSLAEQYF.

The V call is TRBV9, the J call TRBJ2-2; D not certain. V gave up 1 base and J gave up 0 bases, with 10 bases separating them. The CDR3 has 16 residues. Germline V gene data show CDR1 as SGDLS and CDR2 as YYNGEE. The CDR3 DNA sequence: TGTGCCAGCAGCGTACTGGGCAGCGCGAACACCGGGGAGCTGTTTTTT. This encodes CASSVLGSANTGELFF.

V usage is TRBV7-2 and J usage is TRBJ2-7; D remains unclear. V was cut by 6 bases and J by 3 bases, with 12 bases left in between. Looked up from germline, CDR1 is SGHTA and CDR2 is FQGNSA. The CDR3 is 13 amino acids. CDR3 DNA: TGTGCCAGCAGTTGGACCGAGGACTACGAGCAGTACTTC. Translated: CASSWTEDYEQYF.